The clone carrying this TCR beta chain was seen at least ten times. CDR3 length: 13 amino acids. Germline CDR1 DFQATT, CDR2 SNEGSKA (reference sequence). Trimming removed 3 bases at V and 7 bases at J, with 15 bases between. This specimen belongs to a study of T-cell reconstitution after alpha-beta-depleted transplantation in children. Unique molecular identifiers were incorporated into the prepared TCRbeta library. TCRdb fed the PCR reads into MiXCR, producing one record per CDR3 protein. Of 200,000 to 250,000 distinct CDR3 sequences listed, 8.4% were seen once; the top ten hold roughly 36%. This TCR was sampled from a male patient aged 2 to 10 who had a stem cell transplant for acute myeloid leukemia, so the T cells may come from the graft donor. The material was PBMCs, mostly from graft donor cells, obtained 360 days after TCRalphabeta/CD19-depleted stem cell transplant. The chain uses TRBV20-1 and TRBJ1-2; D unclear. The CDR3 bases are TGCAGTGCTAGGTCCGGCCAACTTGGTGGCTACACCTTC. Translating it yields CSARSGQLGGYTF.